This section outlines one T cell receptor (beta chain) sequence together with its context. This record comes from a study of blood T cell repertoires in COVID-19. Study information: COVID-19 samples from acute and convalescent phases originated in the United States, Italy and Spain. From T cells, B-cell-depleted T cells, or PBMCs came the material, which was cDNA or gDNA.

This CDR3 has 14 amino acids. V was pared by 4 bases and J by 1 base, with 10 bases between. Germline V gene data show CDR1 as KGHDR and CDR2 as SFDVKD. Source study methods: Using reference gene primer amplification, nucleated cell counts were estimated. Sequencing used immunoSEQ multiplex PCR; TCRdb keeps in-frame clones, though not all of them. V, J and clone size derive from that table, while D and trimming were established from the DNA sequence. Among 25,000 or so clones listed, just over 85% were seen once. The source is a man aged 65 to 85 in a cohort sampled during active COVID-19. The sequencing sample was made of peripheral blood. V usage is TRBV24-1 and J usage is TRBJ2-7, with a tentative D call TRBD1 (5 bases). The CDR3 here is CATSDYRRSYEQYF. The DNA of the CDR3 is TGTGCCACCAGTGACTACAGGAGATCCTACGAGCAGTACTTC.